This TCR beta chain was obtained from a study of T cell responses to AZD1222 COVID-19 vaccine. Study outcomes and limitations: Repertoire sampling was restricted to post-peak T cell response timepoints. Nearly half of spike-specific TCRs reportedly go after variant regions that carry no mutations.

Clones were read by immunoSEQ multiplex PCR, and TCRdb kept only the in-frame ones, dropping some. Altogether some 40,000 clones are present, around three quarters being singletons, with the ten largest covering about 3.6%. As to this clone: Its antigen is still unknown.

The specimen was peripheral blood, collected on day 0 of AZD1222 vaccination. This receptor was taken from an adult in good health.

The CDR3 is CAISVTGANTGELFF. The CDR3 coding sequence is TGTGCCATCAGTGTGACGGGGGCGAACACCGGGGAGCTGTTTTTT. The chain is built from TRBV10-3 and TRBJ2-2, with D possibly matching TRBD2 (6 bases). Germline V gene sequence: CDR1 ENHRY, CDR2 SYGVKD. Trimming took off 4 bases at V and 0 bases at J, with 9 bases between the two ends. The CDR3 length is 15 residues.